This T cell receptor beta chain was identified during a study of cytomegalovirus exposure and HLA in healthy donors. CDR3 length equals 11 residues. Trimming took off 8 bases at V and 6 bases at J, with 8 bases between the two ends. The germline gives CDR1 MNHNS, CDR2 SASEGT. Researchers ran the PCR with 60 Vbeta and 13 Jbeta primers. TCRdb's table, derived via immunoSEQ multiplex PCR, lists solely in-frame clones and lacks some. In the table there are 150,000 to 200,000 clones, just under 80% of which are singletons. This sequence was found in a woman in her 30s in good health and CMV-seronegative. J is TRBJ1-5 and V is TRBV6-1; unclear D gene. Sequencing was done on a sample of PBMCs. CDR3 amino acids: CASRGGQPQHF. CDR3 nucleotide sequence: TGTGCCAGCCGGGGTGGTCAGCCCCAGCATTTT.